This TCR beta chain comes out of a study of blood T cell repertoires in COVID-19. The table came from immunoSEQ multiplex PCR; TCRdb's copy has only in-frame clones and leaves some out. The repertoire has fewer than 400,000 clones, under 90% of them found once; the top ten carry 1.5% to 2%. V was clipped by 4 bases and J by 0 bases, with 13 bases between them. The CDR3 spans 15 residues. Per the germline V gene, CDR1 is SGHAT and CDR2 is FQNNGV. Source material: PBMCs or T cells enriched from blood (not recorded which). The chain has TRBV11-2 and TRBJ2-7; D remains unclear. This clonotype was obtained from a woman in her twenties or thirties who had recovered from COVID-19. CDR3 region: CASSSGQKFSYEQYF. For the CDR3, the DNA is TGTGCCAGCAGCTCAGGCCAGAAATTCTCCTACGAGCAGTACTTC.